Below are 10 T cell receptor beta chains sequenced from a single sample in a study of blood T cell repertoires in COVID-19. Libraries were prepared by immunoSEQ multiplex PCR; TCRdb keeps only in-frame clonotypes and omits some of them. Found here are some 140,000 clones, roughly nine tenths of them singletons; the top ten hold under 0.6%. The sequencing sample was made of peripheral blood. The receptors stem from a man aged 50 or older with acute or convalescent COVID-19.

Here the CDR3 DNA reads TGCGCCAGCAGCCAAGTAGCGGGAGTTCACACCGGGGAGCTGTTTTTT. This sequence encodes CASSQVAGVHTGELFF. The V gene is TRBV4-1, the J gene TRBJ2-2, with 9 bases aligning to TRBD2. Germline V gene sequence: CDR1 MGHRA, CDR2 YSYEKL. Unmatched junction bases numbered 3, after V lost 1 base and J lost 3 bases. The CDR3 is 16 amino acids.

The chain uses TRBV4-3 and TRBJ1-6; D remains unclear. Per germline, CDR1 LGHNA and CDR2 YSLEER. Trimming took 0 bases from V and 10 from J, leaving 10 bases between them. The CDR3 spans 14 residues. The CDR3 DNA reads TGCGCCAGCAGCCAAGAGCCGGGAAGGTCACCCCTCCACTTT. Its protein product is CASSQEPGRSPLHF.

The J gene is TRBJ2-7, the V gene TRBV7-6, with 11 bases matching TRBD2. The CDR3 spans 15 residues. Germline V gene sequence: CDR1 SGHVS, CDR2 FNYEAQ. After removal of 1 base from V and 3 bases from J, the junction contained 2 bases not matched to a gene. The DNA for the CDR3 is TGTGCCAGCAGCTTAGGGGGGACTAGCGGCTACGAGCAGTACTTC. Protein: CASSLGGTSGYEQYF.

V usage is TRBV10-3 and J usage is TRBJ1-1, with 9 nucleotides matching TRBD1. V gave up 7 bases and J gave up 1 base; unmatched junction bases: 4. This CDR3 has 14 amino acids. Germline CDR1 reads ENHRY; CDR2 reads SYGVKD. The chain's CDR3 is CAINSDRGNTEAFF. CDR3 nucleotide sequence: TGTGCCATCAACTCGGACAGGGGGAACACTGAAGCTTTCTTT.

The CDR3 loop reads CASSPSWTGMNTEAFF. CDR3 in DNA: TGTGCCAGCAGCCCATCTTGGACAGGCATGAACACTGAAGCTTTCTTT. The chain links TRBV7-9 to TRBJ1-1, with 7 bases aligning to TRBD1. V shed 5 bases and J 0 bases; nucleotides not matched to a gene: 9. The CDR3 runs to 16 residues. CDR1 is SEHNR and CDR2 is FQNEAQ in the germline V gene (reference sequence).

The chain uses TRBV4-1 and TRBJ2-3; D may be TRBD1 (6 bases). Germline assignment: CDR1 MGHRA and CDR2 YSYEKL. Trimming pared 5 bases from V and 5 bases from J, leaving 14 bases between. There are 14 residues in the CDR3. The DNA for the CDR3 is TGCGCCAGCAGCGCCGTGGGGGCGGGAGATACGCAGTATTTT. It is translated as CASSAVGAGDTQYF.

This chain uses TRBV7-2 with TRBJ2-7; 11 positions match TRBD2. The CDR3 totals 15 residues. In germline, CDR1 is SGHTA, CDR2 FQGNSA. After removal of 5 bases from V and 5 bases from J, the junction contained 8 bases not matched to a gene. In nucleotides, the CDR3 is TGTGCCAGCAGCGCCGCGGCTAGCGGGAGGAACGAGCAGTACTTC. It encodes CASSAAASGRNEQYF.

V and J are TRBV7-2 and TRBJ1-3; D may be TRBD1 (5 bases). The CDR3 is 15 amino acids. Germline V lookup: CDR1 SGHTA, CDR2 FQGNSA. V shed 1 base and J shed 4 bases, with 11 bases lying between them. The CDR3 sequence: CASSLGVGGGNTIYF. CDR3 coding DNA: TGTGCCAGCAGCTTAGGAGTCGGGGGAGGAAACACCATATATTTT.

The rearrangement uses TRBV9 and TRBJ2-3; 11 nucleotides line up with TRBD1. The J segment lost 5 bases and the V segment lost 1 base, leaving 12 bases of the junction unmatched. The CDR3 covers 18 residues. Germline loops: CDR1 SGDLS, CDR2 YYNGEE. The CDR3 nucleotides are TGTGCCAGCAGCGTAAGACCCGGAGGACAGGGGGCAATAGATACGCAGTATTTT. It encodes CASSVRPGGQGAIDTQYF.

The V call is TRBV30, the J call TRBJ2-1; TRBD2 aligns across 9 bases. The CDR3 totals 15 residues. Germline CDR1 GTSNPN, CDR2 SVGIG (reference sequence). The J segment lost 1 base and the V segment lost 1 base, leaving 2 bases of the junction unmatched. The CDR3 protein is CAWSDAGGSYNEQFF. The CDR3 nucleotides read TGTGCCTGGAGTGACGCGGGGGGGTCCTACAATGAGCAGTTCTTC.